This T cell receptor (beta chain) was retrieved from a study of CD8 T cells in Susac syndrome. The CDR3 is made up of 13 amino acids. Germline values: CDR1 SEHNR, CDR2 FQNEAQ (reference sequence). Trimming left V 3 bases short and J 7 bases short, with 12 bases between. Random hexamers were used to reverse transcribe an amount of about 0.5 to 1 ug RNA. An immunoSEQ multiplex PCR generated amplified TCR beta CDR3 products spanning 54 Vbeta and 13 Jbeta. A single record per CDR3 protein comes from TCRdb applying MiXCR to the immunoSEQ multiplex PCR reads. The data show 25,000 to 35,000 distinct CDR3 sequences, around 95% seen once.

The TCR originated in a human donor in good health. Sequenced: CD8+ T cells from PBMCs. The gene calls are TRBV7-9 and TRBJ2-5; D unresolved. The CDR3 region is CASSLENHPTQYF. In nucleotides, the CDR3 is TGTGCCAGCAGCTTGGAGAACCACCCGACCCAGTACTTC.